Listed here are 30 T cell receptor beta chains from one sample, sequenced in a study of blood T cell repertoires in COVID-19. Repertoires were generated with immunoSEQ multiplex PCR, while TCRdb's copy carries only in-frame clones and drops some. The sample holds roughly 300,000 clones, about 83% seen once. What was sequenced was peripheral blood. The receptors were gathered from a woman in her forties or fifties with acute or convalescent COVID-19.

This clone was seen a handful of times. V usage is TRBV7-2 and J usage is TRBJ2-1, with 9 bases aligning to TRBD2. CDR3 length equals 15 residues. Per the germline V gene, CDR1 is SGHTA and CDR2 is FQGNSA. V trimming: 5 bases; J trimming: 3 bases; junction bases outside the gene matches: 5. In DNA form, the CDR3 reads TGTGCCAGCAGCCTTTTAGCGGGAGACTACAATGAGCAGTTCTTC. This codes for CASSLLAGDYNEQFF.

This rearrangement joins TRBV2 to TRBJ2-1, with 9 bases matching TRBD2. This CDR3 contains 15 residues. Germline CDR1 and CDR2: SNHLY and FYNNEI. Trimming cost V 7 bases and J 4 bases; bases outside gene matches: 8. This CDR3 is CASNRLADLYNEQFF. In nucleotides, the CDR3 is TGTGCCAGCAATAGACTAGCGGACCTTTACAATGAGCAGTTCTTC.

The chain has TRBV25-1 and TRBJ2-1, with 8 bases aligning to TRBD2. Germline V CDR1 and CDR2: MGHDK, SYGVNS. The J segment lost 12 bases and the V segment lost 1 base, leaving 11 bases of the junction unmatched. CDR3 size: 15 residues. The CDR3: CASSESSGGPGVQFF. CDR3 nucleotide sequence: TGTGCCAGCAGTGAATCAAGCGGGGGACCCGGGGTGCAGTTCTTC.

This clone was recorded only once. The chain carries TRBV28 and TRBJ1-2, with TRBD1 matching over 9 bases. The CDR3 sequence is 15 residues long. After removal of 6 bases from V and 2 bases from J, the junction contained 7 bases not matched to a gene. Germline CDR1 is MDHEN and CDR2 is SYDVKM. CDR3 in DNA: TGTGCCAGCAGAAAACAGGGGGCTGCGAACTATGGCTACACCTTC. Amino acid sequence: CASRKQGAANYGYTF.

The chain carries TRBV5-1 and TRBJ2-7; maybe TRBD2 (5 bases). Trimming took 1 base from V and 0 from J, leaving 11 bases between them. CDR1 SGHRS and CDR2 YFSETQ come from the germline V gene. The CDR3 has 15 amino acids. CDR3 sequence: CASSLQGSHSYEQYF. In nucleotides, the CDR3 is TGCGCCAGCAGCTTGCAAGGGAGCCACTCCTACGAGCAGTACTTC.

The chain couples TRBV6-6 to TRBJ1-3; D call uncertain. CDR1 and CDR2 from the germline V gene are MNHNY and SVGAGI (reference sequence). There are 16 residues in the CDR3. Trimming shortened V by 1 base and J by 0 bases, and 10 bases separated the two germline ends. CDR3 sequence (DNA): TGTGCCAGCAGTTACTTGATGGCAGACTCTGGAAACACCATATATTTT. It codes for CASSYLMADSGNTIYF.

This chain connects TRBV7-9 to TRBJ2-1; TRBD2 agrees at 9 bases. Trimming removed 2 bases from V and 7 bases from J; junction bases left unmatched: 6. The CDR3 contains 15 residues. CDR1 SEHNR and CDR2 FQNEAQ come from the germline V gene (reference sequence). CDR3 in amino acids: CASSLLGTSMNEQFF. The CDR3 bases are TGTGCCAGCAGCTTATTAGGGACTAGCATGAATGAGCAGTTCTTC.

V gene TRBV7-3 combines with J gene TRBJ2-1; 12 bases map to TRBD2. This CDR3 is built from 16 residues. Germline values: CDR1 SGHTA, CDR2 FQGTGA. J lost 10 bases, V lost 5 bases, and 12 bases had no gene match. The CDR3 protein is CASSPGLAGLQGEQFF. CDR3 nucleotide sequence: TGTGCCAGCAGCCCGGGACTAGCGGGTCTCCAGGGGGAGCAGTTCTTC.

This clone was detected only once. The genes are TRBV5-1 and TRBJ2-1, with TRBD1 as a possible D gene (5 bases). Trimming stripped 5 bases from V and 4 bases from J, with 13 bases between. Germline CDR1 and CDR2: SGHRS and YFSETQ. This CDR3 has 14 residues. CDR3 nucleotide sequence: TGCGCCAGCAGGATGGGGCTAGTTTACAATGAGCAGTTCTTC. Translating gives CASRMGLVYNEQFF.

This clone was seen more than once but under ten times. V usage is TRBV30 and J usage is TRBJ1-4; TRBD1 agrees at 8 bases. Germline CDR1 reads GTSNPN; CDR2 reads SVGIG (reference sequence). V gave up 2 bases and J gave up 5 bases; unmatched junction bases: 7. The CDR3 has 15 amino acids. The CDR3 DNA sequence: TGTGCCTGGAGTCTTAAGGACAGGGTGAATGAAAAACTGTTTTTT. Translation gives CAWSLKDRVNEKLFF.

Comments on this clone: The same CDR3 arises from other DNA sequences in this sample as well. The chain employs TRBV19 and TRBJ2-2, with TRBD2 matching 11 bases. V lost 4 bases and J lost 7; bases outside the gene matches: 20. CDR3 length: 20 residues. CDR1 is LNHDA, CDR2 SQIVND, per germline (reference sequence). As DNA, the CDR3 is TGTGCCAGTAGTAATGGGGGGACCGGGACTAGCGGACTAGGGAGCGGGGAGCTGTTTTTT. Protein product: CASSNGGTGTSGLGSGELFF.

This chain joins TRBV4-1 and TRBJ2-7; the match to TRBD1 covers 9 bases. Losses at the gene ends were 4 bases for V and 5 bases for J; bases not matched to a gene: 12. CDR3 length equals 16 residues. Germline loops: CDR1 MGHRA, CDR2 YSYEKL. The CDR3 here is CASSPGPGTGSHEQYF. The CDR3 coding sequence is TGCGCCAGCAGCCCCGGTCCCGGGACAGGGTCCCACGAGCAGTACTTC.

The J gene is TRBJ1-6, the V gene TRBV6-2 or TRBV6-3, with 8 bases fitting TRBD1. Germline CDR1 is MNHEY and CDR2 is SVGEGT. CDR3 size: 14 residues. The V gene end was trimmed by 5 bases and the J gene end by 7 bases; junction bases not matched to a gene: 4. The CDR3 nucleotides are TGTGCCAGCAGTATACCAGGGGGCAATTCACCCCTCCACTTT. This gives the protein CASSIPGGNSPLHF.

This rearrangement joins TRBV7-9 to TRBJ2-3, with 7 bases aligning to TRBD1. CDR1 and CDR2 from the germline V gene are SEHNR and FQNEAQ (reference sequence). The CDR3 sequence is 16 residues long. V lost 2 bases, J lost 0 bases, and 5 bases stayed unmatched. CDR3 sequence reads: CASSLRGLESTDTQYF. The CDR3 bases are TGTGCCAGCAGCTTAAGGGGGCTAGAAAGCACAGATACGCAGTATTTT.

V gene TRBV5-4 combines with J gene TRBJ1-1; D remains ambiguous. V shed 3 bases and J shed 1 base, with 13 bases lying between them. Germline CDR1 SGHNT, CDR2 YYREEE (reference sequence). This CDR3 is 15 amino acids long. The CDR3 region has the DNA TGTGCCAGCAGCTCCGCGGGTGATGGGAACACTGAAGCTTTCTTT. The encoded protein is CASSSAGDGNTEAFF. The full variable domain, its missing parts supplied by reference TRBV5-4 and TRBJ1-1, is ETGVTQSPTHLIKTRGQQVTLRCSSQSGHNTVSWYQQALGQGPQFIFQYYREEENGRGNFPPRFSGLQFPNYSSELNVNALELDDSALYLCASSSAGDGNTEAFFGQGTRLTVV.

For the CDR3, the DNA is TGTGCCAGCAGCTTAATGCAGGGGAGTCAGCCCCAGCATTTT. Its translation: CASSLMQGSQPQHF. This chain joins TRBV7-2 and TRBJ1-5; a weak D match, TRBD1 (6 bases). Germline V gene data show CDR1 as SGHTA and CDR2 as FQGNSA. The CDR3 runs 14 residues. Trimming left V 2 bases short and J 6 bases short, with 11 bases between.

The V and J genes are TRBV2 and TRBJ1-6; 10 bases fit TRBD1. The germline gives CDR1 SNHLY, CDR2 FYNNEI. The CDR3 sequence is 15 residues long. Trimming took 6 bases from V and 7 from J; bases not matched to a gene: 6. The CDR3 DNA is TGTGCCAGCAGACCCGGACAGGGGGGCAATTCACCCCTCCACTTT. This translates into CASRPGQGGNSPLHF.

The chain employs TRBV3-1 (or the pseudogene TRBV3-2) and TRBJ1-1, with TRBD1 matching 8 bases. Germline V gives CDR1 LGHDT, CDR2 YNNKEL (reference sequence). The V and J ends lost 4 bases and 6 bases, in that order; junction bases with no gene match: 1. The length of the CDR3 is 12 residues. The DNA of the CDR3 is TGTGCCAGCAGCCCAGGGGGCCCTGAAGCTTTCTTT. This sequence encodes CASSPGGPEAFF.

The chain couples TRBV5-1 to TRBJ2-7; 7 bases are shared with TRBD1. The V gene's germline CDR1 is SGHRS and CDR2 YFSETQ. The CDR3 contains 14 residues. Trimming at V came to 4 bases and at J to 0 bases, leaving 4 bases not matched to a gene. The CDR3 coding sequence is TGCGCCAGCAGCCAAAGGGACAGCTCCTACGAGCAGTACTTC. It is translated as CASSQRDSSYEQYF.

The V call is TRBV30, the J call TRBJ2-3; maybe TRBD2 (6 bases). V lost 2 bases and J lost 0, with 6 bases in between. Germline V gene sequence: CDR1 GTSNPN, CDR2 SVGIG (reference sequence). The CDR3 loop spans 13 amino acids. CDR3 amino acids: CAWSRGSTDTQYF. CDR3 coding DNA: TGTGCCTGGAGTCGGGGGAGCACAGATACGCAGTATTTT.

CDR3 sequence (DNA): TGTGCCAGCAGCCCCCCCCCGACAGGAATCTATGGCTACACCTTC. This encodes CASSPPPTGIYGYTF. The chain couples TRBV3-1 (or the pseudogene TRBV3-2) to TRBJ1-2, with a possible D match to TRBD1 (6 bases). This CDR3 spans 15 amino acids. The ends were cut back, 4 bases at V and 4 bases at J, with 16 bases in the middle. CDR1 and CDR2 from the germline V gene are LGHDT and YNNKEL (reference sequence).

This chain connects TRBV27 to TRBJ2-1; TRBD2 aligns across 7 bases. The CDR3 is 14 amino acids. Germline loops: CDR1 MNHEY, CDR2 SMNVEV (reference sequence). The trim removed 6 bases at V and 9 bases at J, leaving 11 bases unmatched. CDR3 sequence: CASRPRTSNGEQFF. Written as DNA, the CDR3 is TGTGCCAGCAGGCCCCGGACTAGTAACGGTGAGCAGTTCTTC.

With respect to this clone: The junction differs from germline at one of its ends, possibly a read error. This chain uses TRBV7-7 with TRBJ2-5, with 12 bases identical to TRBD2. The CDR3 covers 16 residues. Germline CDR1 is SSHAT and CDR2 is FNYEAQ (reference sequence). The CDR3 DNA sequence: TGTGCTAGCAGCTTTCTAGCGGGAGGGGGCCAAGAGACCCAGTACTTC. Translated, it gives CASSFLAGGGQETQYF.

The chain carries TRBV24-1 and TRBJ2-1, with 10 bases identical to TRBD2. The germline V gene has CDR1 KGHDR and CDR2 SFDVKD. This CDR3 spans 16 amino acids. V lost 5 bases, J lost 0 bases, and 3 bases stayed unmatched. This CDR3 reads CATSGAGGSSYNEQFF. CDR3 in DNA: TGTGCCACCAGTGGAGCGGGAGGGAGCTCCTACAATGAGCAGTTCTTC.

There are many counts of this clone. This chain's CDR3 is CATYYEGSTEAFF. The CDR3 coding sequence is TGTGCCACCTACTATGAGGGCAGCACTGAAGCTTTCTTT. V usage is TRBV6-6 and J usage is TRBJ1-1; D gene ambiguous. The CDR3 has 13 amino acids. The germline V and J ends were trimmed by 10 bases and 4 bases, with 16 bases remaining between them. Germline values: CDR1 MNHNY, CDR2 SVGAGI (reference sequence).

The J gene is TRBJ2-1, the V gene TRBV6-5; 8 positions match TRBD1. Germline V lookup: CDR1 MNHEY, CDR2 SVGAGI. The trim removed 4 bases at V and 2 bases at J, leaving 4 bases unmatched. This CDR3 region has 15 residues. The CDR3 DNA is TGTGCCAGCAGTTCGGACAGGGTCCCCTACAATGAGCAGTTCTTC. Amino acids: CASSSDRVPYNEQFF.

V usage is TRBV7-9 and J usage is TRBJ2-1, with unresolved D. The germline gives CDR1 SEHNR, CDR2 FQNEAQ (reference sequence). With 4 bases removed from V and 7 bases from J, the gap between germline ends came to 2 bases. The CDR3 is made up of 10 amino acids. CDR3 loop: CASSSNEQFF. The CDR3 region has the DNA TGTGCCAGCAGCTCAAATGAGCAGTTCTTC.

The rearrangement joins TRBV18 to TRBJ1-2; D ambiguous. CDR1 is KGHSH, CDR2 LQKENI, per germline. V shed 2 bases and J shed 5 bases, with 18 bases lying between them. This CDR3 is built from 16 residues. CDR3 residues: CASSPIDPLTDYGYTF. The CDR3 DNA follows: TGTGCCAGCTCACCAATCGATCCACTCACTGATTATGGCTACACCTTC.

The rearrangement joins TRBV4-1 to TRBJ1-3; 7 nucleotides line up with TRBD1. Germline V gene sequence: CDR1 MGHRA, CDR2 YSYEKL. Losses at the gene ends were 0 bases for V and 2 bases for J; bases not matched to a gene: 7. The CDR3 runs to 17 residues. CDR3 sequence: CASSQEGIGGAGNTIYF. As DNA, the CDR3 is TGCGCCAGCAGCCAAGAAGGTATAGGGGGCGCTGGAAACACCATATATTTT.

The chain combines TRBV4-3 with TRBJ2-1; 10 nucleotides line up with TRBD1. The J segment lost 8 bases and the V segment lost 7 bases, leaving 8 bases of the junction unmatched. The CDR3 totals 14 residues. From germline, CDR1 is LGHNA and CDR2 YSLEER. CDR3 bases: TGCGCCAGCAAAACCCGACAGGGGGCCTATGAGCAGTTCTTC. Translation gives CASKTRQGAYEQFF.